This T cell receptor (beta chain) was captured by sequencing in a study of shared clonotypes between healthy human individuals. Comment on this clone: This clone may be a read error of a much larger clone one base away.

The CDR3 totals 12 residues. Sequencing used immunoSEQ multiplex PCR; TCRdb keeps in-frame clones, though not all of them. Of about 87,000 clones listed, less than 50% are singletons. This chain connects TRBV7-5 to TRBJ2-3; TRBD1, the table's D call, lacks a check against the DNA. TRBV7-5 is annotated as a pseudogene. What was sequenced was PBMCs. The TCR sequence derives from a woman in her thirties or forties in good health. Some clones in this sample may be carry-over from other donors' samples. The CDR3 nucleotides read TGTGCCAGCAGCTCGGCAGGGGATACGCAGTATTTT. This translates into CASSSAGDTQYF.